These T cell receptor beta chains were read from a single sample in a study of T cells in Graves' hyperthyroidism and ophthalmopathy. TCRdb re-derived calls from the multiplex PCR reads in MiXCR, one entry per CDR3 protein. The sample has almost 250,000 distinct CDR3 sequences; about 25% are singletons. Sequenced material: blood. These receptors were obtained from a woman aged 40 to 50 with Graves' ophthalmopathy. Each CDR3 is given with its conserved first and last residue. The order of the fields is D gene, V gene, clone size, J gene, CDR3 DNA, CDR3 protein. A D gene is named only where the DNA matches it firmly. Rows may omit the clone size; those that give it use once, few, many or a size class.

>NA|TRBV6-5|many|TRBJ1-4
TGTGCCAGCAGTTTGGGGGGATTGGGTGAAAAACTGTTTTTT
CASSLGGLGEKLFF
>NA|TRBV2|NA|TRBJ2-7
TGTGCCAGCAGTGACCGACTCCCTTCCTACGAGCAGTACTTC
CASSDRLPSYEQYF
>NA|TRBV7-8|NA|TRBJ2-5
TGTGCCAGCAGCTTTAGGACCGAGACCCAGTACTTC
CASSFRTETQYF
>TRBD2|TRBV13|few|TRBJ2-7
TGTGCCAGCAGCCTGAGACTAGCGGCATACGAGCAGTACTTC
CASSLRLAAYEQYF
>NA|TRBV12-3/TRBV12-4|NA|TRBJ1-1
TGTGCCAGCAAGTCGAGAGAGGAAGCTTTCTTT
CASKSREEAFF
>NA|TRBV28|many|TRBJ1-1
TGTGCCAGCAGTTTAGGGCACGGCACTGAAGCTTTCTTT
CASSLGHGTEAFF
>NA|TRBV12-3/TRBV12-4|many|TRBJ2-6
TGTGCCAGCAGTTTAATCTCTGGGGCCAACGTCCTGACTTTC
CASSLISGANVLTF
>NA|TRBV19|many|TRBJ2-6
TGTGCCAGTAGTCAGATAGCTCTACCCTCTGGGGCCAACGTCCTGACTTTC
CASSQIALPSGANVLTF
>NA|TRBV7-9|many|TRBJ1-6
TGTGCCAGCAGCGCAGAGCCCCGCTCACCCCTCCACTTT
CASSAEPRSPLHF
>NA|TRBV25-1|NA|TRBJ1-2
TGTGCCAGCAGCGATGGACTAGGGACCCGGTATGGCTACAGCTTC
CASSDGLGTRYGYSF
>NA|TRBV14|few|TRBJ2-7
TGTGCCAGCAGCCACCTAAGACTAGTAGTCTACGAGCAGTACTTC
CASSHLRLVVYEQYF
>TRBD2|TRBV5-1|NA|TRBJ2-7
TGCGCCGGCAGCCGTCTGGCGGGAGGGTACGAGCAGTACTTC
CAGSRLAGGYEQYF
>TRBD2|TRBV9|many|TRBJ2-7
TGTGCCAGCAGCGCCGGGACTAGCGAGTACGAGCAGTACTTC
CASSAGTSEYEQYF
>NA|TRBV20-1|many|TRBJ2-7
TGCAGTGCTGAACAGCTCCTCAGCTCCTACGAGCAGTACTTC
CSAEQLLSSYEQYF
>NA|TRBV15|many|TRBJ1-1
TGTGCCACCAGCAGGGGGGGGATGAACACTGAAGCTTTCTTT
CATSRGGMNTEAFF
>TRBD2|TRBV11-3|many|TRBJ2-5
TGTGCCAGCAGTTCCGGGACTAGCGCTCAAGAGACCCAGTACTTC
CASSSGTSAQETQYF
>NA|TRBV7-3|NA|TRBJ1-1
TGTGCCAGCAGACCCTCGGCGTCCCCCGACACTGAAGCTTCCTTT
CASRPSASPDTEASF
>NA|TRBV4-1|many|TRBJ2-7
TGCGCCAGCAGCCAAGGGAGCGTCTCCTACGAGCAGTACTTC
CASSQGSVSYEQYF
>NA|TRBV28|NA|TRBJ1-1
TGTGCCAGCAGTTTAAGCTTTAAAAACACTGAAGCTTTCTTT
CASSLSFKNTEAFF
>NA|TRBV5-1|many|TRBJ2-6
TGCGCCAGCAGCTTGGCCCCCCCCTCAGGGGCCAACGTCCTGACTTTC
CASSLAPPSGANVLTF
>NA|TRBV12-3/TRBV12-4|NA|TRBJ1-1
TGTGCCAGCACCTTGGTGGGGTCCGAAGCTTTCTTT
CASTLVGSEAFF
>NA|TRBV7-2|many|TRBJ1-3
TGTGCCAGCAGCTTCCCCGACTCTGGAAACACCATATATTTT
CASSFPDSGNTIYF
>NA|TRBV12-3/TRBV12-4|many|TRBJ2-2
TGTGCCAGCAGCAGGGGACAGAACACCGGGGAGCTGTTTTTT
CASSRGQNTGELFF
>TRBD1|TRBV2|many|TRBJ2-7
TGTGCCAGCAGTGTAGAAGGGACAGGGGGCGAGCAGTACTTC
CASSVEGTGGEQYF